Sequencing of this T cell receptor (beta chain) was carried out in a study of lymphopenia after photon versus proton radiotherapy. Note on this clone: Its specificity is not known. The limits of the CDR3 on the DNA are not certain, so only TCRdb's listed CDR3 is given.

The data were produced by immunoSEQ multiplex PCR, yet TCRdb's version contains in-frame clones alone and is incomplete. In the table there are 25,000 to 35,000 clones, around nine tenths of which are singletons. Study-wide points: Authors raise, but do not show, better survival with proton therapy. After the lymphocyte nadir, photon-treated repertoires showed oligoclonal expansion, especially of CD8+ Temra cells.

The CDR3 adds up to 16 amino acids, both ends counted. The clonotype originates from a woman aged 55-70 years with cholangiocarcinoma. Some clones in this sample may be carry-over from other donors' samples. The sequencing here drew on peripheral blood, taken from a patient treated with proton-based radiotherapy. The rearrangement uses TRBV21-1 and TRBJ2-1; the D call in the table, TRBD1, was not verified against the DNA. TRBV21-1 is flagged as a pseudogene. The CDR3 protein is CASSSVGQGSYNEQFF.